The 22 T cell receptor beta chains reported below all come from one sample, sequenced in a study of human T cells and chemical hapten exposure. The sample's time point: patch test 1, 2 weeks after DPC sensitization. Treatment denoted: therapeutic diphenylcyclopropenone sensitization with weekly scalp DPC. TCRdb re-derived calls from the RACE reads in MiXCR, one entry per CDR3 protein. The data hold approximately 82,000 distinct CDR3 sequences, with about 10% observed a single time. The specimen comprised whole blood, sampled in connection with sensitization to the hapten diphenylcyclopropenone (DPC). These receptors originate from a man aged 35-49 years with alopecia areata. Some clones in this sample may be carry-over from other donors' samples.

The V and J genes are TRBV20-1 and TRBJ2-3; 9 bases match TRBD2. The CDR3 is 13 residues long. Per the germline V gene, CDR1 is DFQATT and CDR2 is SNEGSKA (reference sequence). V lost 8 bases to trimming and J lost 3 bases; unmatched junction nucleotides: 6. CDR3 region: CSQAGGSTDTQYF. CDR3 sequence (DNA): TGCAGTCAAGCGGGAGGATCGACAGATACGCAGTATTTT.

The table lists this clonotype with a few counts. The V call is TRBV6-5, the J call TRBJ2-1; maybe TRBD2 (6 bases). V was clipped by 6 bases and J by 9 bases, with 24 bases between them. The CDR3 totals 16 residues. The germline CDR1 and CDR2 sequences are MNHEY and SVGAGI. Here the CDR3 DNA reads TGTGCCAGCAGCCCGGAGCCTAGCGCACTCTTAGTTGAGCAGTTCTTC. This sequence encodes CASSPEPSALLVEQFF.

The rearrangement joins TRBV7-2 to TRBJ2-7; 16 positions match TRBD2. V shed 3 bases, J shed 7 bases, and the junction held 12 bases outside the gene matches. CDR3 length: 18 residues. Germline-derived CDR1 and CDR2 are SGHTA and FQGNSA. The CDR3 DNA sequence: TGTGCCAGCAGCTTTGAGTTGGGACTAGCGGGAGGGCCCTGGGAGCAGTACTTC. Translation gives CASSFELGLAGGPWEQYF.

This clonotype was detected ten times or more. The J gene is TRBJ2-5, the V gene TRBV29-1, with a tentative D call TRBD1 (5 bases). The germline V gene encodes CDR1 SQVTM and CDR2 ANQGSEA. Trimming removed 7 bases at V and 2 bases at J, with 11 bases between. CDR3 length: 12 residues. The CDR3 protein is CSAGHVQETQYF. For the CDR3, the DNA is TGCAGCGCAGGGCATGTGCAAGAGACCCAGTACTTC.

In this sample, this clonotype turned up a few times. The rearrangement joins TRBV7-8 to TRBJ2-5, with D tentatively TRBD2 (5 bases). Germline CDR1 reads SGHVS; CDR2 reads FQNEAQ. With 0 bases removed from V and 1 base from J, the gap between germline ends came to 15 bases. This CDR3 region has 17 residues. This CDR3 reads CASSLARRLAPQETQYF. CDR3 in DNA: TGTGCCAGCAGCTTAGCGCGAAGGCTAGCCCCCCAAGAGACCCAGTACTTC.

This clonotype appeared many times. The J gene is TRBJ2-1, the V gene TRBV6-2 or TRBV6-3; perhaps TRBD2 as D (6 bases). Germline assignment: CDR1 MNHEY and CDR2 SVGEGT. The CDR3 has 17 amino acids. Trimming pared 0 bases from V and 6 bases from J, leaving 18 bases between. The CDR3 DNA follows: TGTGCCAGCAGTTACTCGCCGCCCAGCGGGCTGTTCAATGAGCAGTTCTTC. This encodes CASSYSPPSGLFNEQFF.

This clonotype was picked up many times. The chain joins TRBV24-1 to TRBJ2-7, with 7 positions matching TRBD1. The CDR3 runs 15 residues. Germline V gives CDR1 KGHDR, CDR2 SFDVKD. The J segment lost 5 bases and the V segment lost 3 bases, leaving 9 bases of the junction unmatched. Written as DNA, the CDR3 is TGTGCCACCAGTGATGATGACAGGGATAAGGACGAGCAGTACGTC. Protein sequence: CATSDDDRDKDEQYV.

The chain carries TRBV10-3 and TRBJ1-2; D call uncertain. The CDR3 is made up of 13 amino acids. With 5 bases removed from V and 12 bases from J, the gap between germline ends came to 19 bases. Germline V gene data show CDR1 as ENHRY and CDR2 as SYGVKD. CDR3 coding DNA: TGTGCCATCAGTCCCGGGCCTCAGACGGGCGACACCTTC. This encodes CAISPGPQTGDTF.

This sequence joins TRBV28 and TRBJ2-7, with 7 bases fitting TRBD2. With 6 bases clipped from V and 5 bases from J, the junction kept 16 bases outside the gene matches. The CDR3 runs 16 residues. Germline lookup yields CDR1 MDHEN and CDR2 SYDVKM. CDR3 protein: CASSLAQASGKNEQYF. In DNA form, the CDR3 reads TGTGCCAGCAGCCTGGCCCAGGCTAGCGGAAAGAACGAGCAGTACTTC.

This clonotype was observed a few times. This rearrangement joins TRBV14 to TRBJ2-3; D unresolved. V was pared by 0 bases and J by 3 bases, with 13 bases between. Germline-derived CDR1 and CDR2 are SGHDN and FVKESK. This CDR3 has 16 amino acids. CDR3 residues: CASSQDAVGVTDTQYF. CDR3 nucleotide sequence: TGTGCCAGCAGCCAAGATGCGGTTGGGGTGACAGATACGCAGTATTTT.

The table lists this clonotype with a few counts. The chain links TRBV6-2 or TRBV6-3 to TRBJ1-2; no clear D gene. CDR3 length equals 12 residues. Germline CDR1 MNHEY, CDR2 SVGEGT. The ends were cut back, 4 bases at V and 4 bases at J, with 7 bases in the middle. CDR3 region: CASSFRSYGYTF. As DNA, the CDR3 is TGTGCCAGCAGTTTCAGGTCCTATGGCTACACCTTC.

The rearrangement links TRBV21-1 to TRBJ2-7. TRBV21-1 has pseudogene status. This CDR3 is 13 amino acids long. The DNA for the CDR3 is TGTGCCAGCAGCAAATCAATTGGGGACGAGCAGTACGTC. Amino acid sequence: CASSKSIGDEQYV.

CDR3 protein: CASSLRTETYGYTF. In DNA form, the CDR3 reads TGTGCCAGCAGCTTACGAACAGAGACCTATGGCTACACCTTC. The gene calls are TRBV7-9 and TRBJ1-2; D remains unclear. The V end lost 2 bases, the J end lost 4 bases, and 11 bases lay between the germline ends. CDR1 and CDR2 from the germline V gene are SEHNR and FQNEAQ (reference sequence). The CDR3 sequence is 14 residues long. Using reference TRBV7-9 and TRBJ1-2 for the parts outside the CDR3, the full variable domain is DTGVSQNPRHKITKRGQNVTFRCDPISEHNRLYWYRQTLGQGPEFLTYFQNEAQLEKSRLLSDRFSAERPKGSFSTLEIQRTEQGDSAMYLCASSLRTETYGYTFGSGTRLTVV.

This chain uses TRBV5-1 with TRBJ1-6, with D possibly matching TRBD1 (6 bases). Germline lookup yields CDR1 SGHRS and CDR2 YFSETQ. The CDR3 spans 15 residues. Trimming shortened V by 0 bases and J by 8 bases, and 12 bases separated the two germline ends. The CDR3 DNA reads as TGCGCCAGCAGCTTGGTCGGACAGACCGATTCACCCCTCCACTTT. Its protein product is CASSLVGQTDSPLHF.

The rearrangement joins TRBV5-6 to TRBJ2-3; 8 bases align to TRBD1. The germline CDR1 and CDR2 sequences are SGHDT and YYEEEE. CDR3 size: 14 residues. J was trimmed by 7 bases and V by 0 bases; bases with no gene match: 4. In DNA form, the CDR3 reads TGTGCCAGCAGCTTGGGACAGGGGAGGAATACGCAGTATTTT. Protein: CASSLGQGRNTQYF.

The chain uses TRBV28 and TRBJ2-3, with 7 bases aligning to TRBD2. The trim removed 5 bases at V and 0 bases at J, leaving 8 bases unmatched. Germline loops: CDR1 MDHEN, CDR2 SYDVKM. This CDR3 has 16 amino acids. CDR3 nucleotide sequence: TGTGCCAGCAGTCTATCAACGGGGGGTAGCACAGATACGCAGTATTTT. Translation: CASSLSTGGSTDTQYF.

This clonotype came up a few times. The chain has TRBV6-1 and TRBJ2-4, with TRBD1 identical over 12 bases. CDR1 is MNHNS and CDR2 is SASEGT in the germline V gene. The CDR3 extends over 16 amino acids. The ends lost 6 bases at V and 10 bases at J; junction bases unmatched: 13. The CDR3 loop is CASSQFSGTGGKIQYF. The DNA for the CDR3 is TGTGCCAGCAGCCAATTTTCCGGGACAGGGGGCAAGATTCAGTACTTC.

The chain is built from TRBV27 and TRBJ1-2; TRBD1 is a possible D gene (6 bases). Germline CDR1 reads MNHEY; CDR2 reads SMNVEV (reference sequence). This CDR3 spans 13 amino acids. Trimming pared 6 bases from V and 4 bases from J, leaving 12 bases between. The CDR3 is CASRGTGSYGYTF. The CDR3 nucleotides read TGTGCCAGCAGGGGAACAGGGAGCTATGGCTACACCTTC.

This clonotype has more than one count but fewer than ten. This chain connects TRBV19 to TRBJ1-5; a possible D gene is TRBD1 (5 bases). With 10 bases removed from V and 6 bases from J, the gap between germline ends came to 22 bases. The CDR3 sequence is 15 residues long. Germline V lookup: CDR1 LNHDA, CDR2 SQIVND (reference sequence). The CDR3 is CATRGWQGLSQPQHF. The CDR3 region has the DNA TGTGCCACCCGGGGGTGGCAGGGTCTCTCTCAGCCCCAGCATTTT.

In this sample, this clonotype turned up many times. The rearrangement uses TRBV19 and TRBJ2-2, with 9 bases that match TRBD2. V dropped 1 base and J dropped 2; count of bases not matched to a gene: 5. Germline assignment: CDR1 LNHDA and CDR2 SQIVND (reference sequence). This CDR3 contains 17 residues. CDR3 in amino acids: CASSIAASGANTGELFF. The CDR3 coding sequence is TGTGCCAGTAGTATAGCGGCTAGCGGGGCAAACACCGGGGAGCTGTTTTTT.

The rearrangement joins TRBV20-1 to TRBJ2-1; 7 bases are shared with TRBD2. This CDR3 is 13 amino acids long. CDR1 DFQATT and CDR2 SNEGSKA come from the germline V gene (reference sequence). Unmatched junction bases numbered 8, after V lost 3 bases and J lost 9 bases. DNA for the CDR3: TGCAGTGCTAGGTTCGCGGGAGAACTTGAGCAGTTCTTC. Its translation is CSARFAGELEQFF.

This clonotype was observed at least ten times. CDR3 sequence (DNA): TGTGCCAGCAGTGGACGATGGAATGGCTACACCTTC. This codes for CASSGRWNGYTF. The chain couples TRBV28 to TRBJ1-2; no clear D gene. Germline V gene data show CDR1 as MDHEN and CDR2 as SYDVKM. V lost 5 bases, J lost 6 bases, and 10 bases lay in between. The CDR3 totals 12 residues.